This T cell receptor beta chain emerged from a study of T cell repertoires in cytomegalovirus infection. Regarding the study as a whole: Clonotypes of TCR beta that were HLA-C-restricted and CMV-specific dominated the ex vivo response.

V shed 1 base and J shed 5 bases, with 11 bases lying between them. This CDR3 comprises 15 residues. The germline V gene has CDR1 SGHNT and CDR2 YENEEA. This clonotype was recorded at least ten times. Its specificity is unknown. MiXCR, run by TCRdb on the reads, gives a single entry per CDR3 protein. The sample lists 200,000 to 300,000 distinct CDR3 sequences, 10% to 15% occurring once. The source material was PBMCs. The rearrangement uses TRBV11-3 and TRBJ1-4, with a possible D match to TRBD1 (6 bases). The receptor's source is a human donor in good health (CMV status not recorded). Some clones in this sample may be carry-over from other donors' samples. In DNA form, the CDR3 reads TGTGCCAGCAGCTTAGGCGGGACAAGAAATGAAAAACTGTTTTTT. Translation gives CASSLGGTRNEKLFF.